This T cell receptor beta chain was observed in a study of graft-versus-host responses after intestinal transplantation. Study summary: Each recipient received anti-thymocyte globulin induction, then tacrolimus and steroids for 3 to 4 years. General study findings and limits: The study found high graft-versus-host to host-versus-graft clonal ratios in allografts of patients with graft-donor T cell macrochimerism. Declining HvG levels early post-transplant were linked to peak circulating GvH clone levels.

V was clipped by 3 bases and J by 3 bases, with 8 bases between them. Germline V gene lookup returns CDR1 MNHEY and CDR2 SMNVEV (reference sequence). The CDR3 contains 13 residues. In its sample, this clone was seen a few times. Profiled with immunoSEQ multiplex PCR; TCRdb holds only in-frame clones, not every one. There are 14,000 or so clones in the sample; 25% to 40% occur only once, and around 6% lies in the top ten. The sample in question was alloreactive CD4+ T cells from a mixed lymphocyte reaction culture, obtained before intestinal transplant. The sample's subset: CFSE-low proliferating T cells sorted from roughly six-day pre-transplant mixed lymphocyte reaction (GvH or HvG direction). V is TRBV27 and J is TRBJ1-2, with TRBD1 as a possible D gene (6 bases). This clonotype originated in a human patient who received an intestinal transplant. CDR3 sequence (DNA): TGTGCCAGCAGTTTTCAGGGGTACTATGGCTACACCTTC. Its translation is CASSFQGYYGYTF.